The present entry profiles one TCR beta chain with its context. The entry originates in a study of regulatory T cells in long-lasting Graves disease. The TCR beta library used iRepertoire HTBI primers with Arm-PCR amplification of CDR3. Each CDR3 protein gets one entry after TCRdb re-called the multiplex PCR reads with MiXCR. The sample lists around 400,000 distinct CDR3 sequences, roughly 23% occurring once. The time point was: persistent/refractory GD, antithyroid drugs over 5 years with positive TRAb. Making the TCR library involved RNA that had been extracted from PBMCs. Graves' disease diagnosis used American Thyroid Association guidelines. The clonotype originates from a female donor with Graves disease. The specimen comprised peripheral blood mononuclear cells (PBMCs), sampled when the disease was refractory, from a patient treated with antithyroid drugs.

CDR3 sequence (DNA): TGTGCCAGCAGTTTTCGAGGGGGTAATACGCAGTATTTT. This codes for CASSFRGGNTQYF. V and J are TRBV28 and TRBJ2-3; tentative D call: TRBD1 (6 bases). This CDR3 has 13 residues. V was cut by 3 bases and J by 7 bases, with 11 bases left in between. In germline, CDR1 is MDHEN, CDR2 SYDVKM.